This T cell receptor (beta chain) was sequenced for a study of blood T cell repertoires in COVID-19. About the study: The study drew acute and convalescent COVID-19 samples from the United States, Italy and Spain.

V shed 11 bases and J 6 bases; nucleotides not matched to a gene: 21. CDR1 and CDR2 from the germline V gene are MDHEN and SYDVKM. The CDR3 has 17 residues. Study members were between about 18 and 90 years old and lived in approximately 25 US regions. Data came from immunoSEQ multiplex PCR; TCRdb stores just in-frame clones and leaves some out. The sample carries around 260,000 clones, 90% recorded once. The sample comprised PBMCs or T cells enriched from blood (not recorded which). J is TRBJ1-5 and V is TRBV28; 8 bases are a match to TRBD1. The receptor was derived from a woman aged 30 to 39 who had recovered from COVID-19. In nucleotides, the CDR3 is TGTGCCTGTTTACAGGGGGTGTTAAGCGGAGTGCGTCAGCCCCAGCATTTT. Its protein product is CACLQGVLSGVRQPQHF.